The 8 T cell receptor beta chains below all came from one sample that was sequenced in a study of blood T cell repertoires in COVID-19 (dated by TCRdb to about 2020). The library was obtained by the immunoSEQ multiplex PCR assay. This is the immuneACCESS table as TCRdb keeps it, with only in-frame sequences that have V and J called. A part of the clones is gone; compared with another copy, unresolved V genes explain less than half, and the rest is unexplained. The sample records around 76,000 clones, about 85% of which are singletons. The ten most abundant clones make up 10% to 15% of the sample. The specimen was peripheral blood. These receptors all come from a man between 50 and 59 years old with COVID-19, enrolled during active disease.

V and J are TRBV5-1 and TRBJ1-5; maybe TRBD1 (5 bases). The ends were cut back, 0 bases at V and 3 bases at J, with 10 bases in the middle. This CDR3 contains 15 residues. Per the germline V gene, CDR1 is SGHRS and CDR2 is YFSETQ. Here the CDR3 DNA reads TGCGCCAGCAGCTTGGCCGGAGGGGACAATCAGCCCCAGCATTTT. As protein: CASSLAGGDNQPQHF.

The CDR3 sequence is CASSPGTSGSRTDTQYF. The DNA of the CDR3 is TGTGCCAGCAGCCCCGGGACTAGCGGGAGCCGCACAGATACGCAGTATTTT. This rearrangement joins TRBV7-3 to TRBJ2-3; 14 bases line up with TRBD2. Germline CDR1 SGHTA, CDR2 FQGTGA. CDR3 size: 17 residues. Trimming cost V 5 bases and J 1 base; bases outside gene matches: 5.

This clone was detected many times. The chain links TRBV24-1 to TRBJ2-7; 8 nucleotides match TRBD1. V lost 4 bases and J lost 6; bases outside the gene matches: 4. Per germline, CDR1 KGHDR and CDR2 SFDVKD. The CDR3 length is 13 residues. CDR3 DNA: TGTGCCACCAGTGACAGGACAGGGCTCGAGCAGTACTTC. It yields the protein CATSDRTGLEQYF.

This clone appeared a single time. The chain combines TRBV7-2 with TRBJ1-6; D ambiguous. Trimming pared 4 bases from V and 12 bases from J, leaving 13 bases between. Looked up from germline, CDR1 is SGHTA and CDR2 is FQGNSA. This CDR3 comprises 13 residues. The CDR3 region is CASSSLGRGPLHF. The DNA for the CDR3 is TGTGCCAGCAGCTCACTCGGACGGGGACCCCTCCACTTT.

The rearrangement joins TRBV11-3 to TRBJ2-1; TRBD1 matches 11 bases. V shed 5 bases and J 2 bases; nucleotides not matched to a gene: 5. Germline V gene data show CDR1 as SGHNT and CDR2 as YENEEA. CDR3 length: 16 amino acids. DNA of the CDR3: TGTGCCAGCAGCAAAGGGACAGGGGGTGCCTACAATGAGCAGTTCTTC. Protein product: CASSKGTGGAYNEQFF.

The chain has TRBV6-2 or TRBV6-3 and TRBJ2-3; possible D gene TRBD2, 6 bases. The germline CDR1 and CDR2 sequences are MNHEY and SVGEGT. The V end was cut by 0 bases, the J end by 2 bases, with 9 bases between. This CDR3 has 15 amino acids. CDR3 sequence reads: CASSYSGLITDTQYF. In DNA, the CDR3 is TGTGCCAGCAGTTACTCGGGACTGATCACAGATACGCAGTATTTT.

V is TRBV30 and J is TRBJ1-1, with TRBD1 matching over 7 bases. The CDR3 spans 12 residues. The germline V gene encodes CDR1 GTSNPN and CDR2 SVGIG (reference sequence). Trimming removed 2 bases from V and 5 bases from J; junction bases left unmatched: 2. The CDR3 DNA follows: TGTGCCTGGAGTCCAGGGGGAACTGAAGCTTTCTTT. Residues: CAWSPGGTEAFF.

The chain uses TRBV6-4 and TRBJ2-1; TRBD2 agrees at 7 bases. The V segment lost 5 bases and the J segment 8 bases; nucleotides outside the gene matches: 12. CDR1 and CDR2 (germline): MRHNA, SNTAGT. CDR3 size: 15 residues. The chain's CDR3 is CASSRSAGASDEQFF. As DNA, the CDR3 is TGTGCCAGCAGTCGTAGTGCGGGAGCGAGCGATGAGCAGTTCTTC.